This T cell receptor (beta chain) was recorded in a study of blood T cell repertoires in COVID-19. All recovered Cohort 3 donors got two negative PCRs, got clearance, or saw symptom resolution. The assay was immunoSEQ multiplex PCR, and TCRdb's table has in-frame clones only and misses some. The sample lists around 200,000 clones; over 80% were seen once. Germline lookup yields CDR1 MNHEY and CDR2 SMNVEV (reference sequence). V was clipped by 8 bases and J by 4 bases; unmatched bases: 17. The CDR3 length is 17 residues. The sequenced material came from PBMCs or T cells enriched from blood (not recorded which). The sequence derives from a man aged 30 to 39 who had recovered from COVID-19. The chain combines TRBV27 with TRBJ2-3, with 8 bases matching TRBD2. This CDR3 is CASYPRGVIRGADTQYF. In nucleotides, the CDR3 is TGTGCCAGCTATCCGCGGGGGGTCATACGGGGCGCAGATACGCAGTATTTT.